Shown below are 21 T cell receptor beta chains from a single sample sequenced in a study of blood T cell repertoires in COVID-19. Assay: immunoSEQ multiplex PCR; the TCRdb copy retains only in-frame clones and omits some. Among about 240,000 clones listed, 70% to 90% were seen once. The material sequenced was PBMCs or T cells enriched from blood (not recorded which). The receptors here all came from a woman in her 40s with acute COVID-19.

The V and J genes are TRBV27 and TRBJ1-6; no firm D call. V lost 4 bases and J lost 6, with 7 bases in between. This CDR3 region has 13 residues. Germline CDR1 reads MNHEY; CDR2 reads SMNVEV (reference sequence). CDR3 loop: CASSSRSNSPLHF. Written as DNA, the CDR3 is TGTGCCAGCAGTTCTCGGAGTAATTCACCCCTCCACTTT.

A few counts support this clone. The V gene is TRBV5-1, the J gene TRBJ2-1; D might be TRBD1 (5 bases). Trimming took 0 bases from V and 6 from J, leaving 13 bases between them. CDR3 length equals 15 residues. The germline V gene has CDR1 SGHRS and CDR2 YFSETQ. The CDR3: CASSLAGGQFNEQFF. CDR3 coding DNA: TGCGCCAGCAGCTTGGCCGGCGGACAATTCAATGAGCAGTTCTTC.

The V gene is TRBV4-1, the J gene TRBJ2-2; D is ambiguous. The CDR3 is made up of 14 amino acids. Germline loops: CDR1 MGHRA, CDR2 YSYEKL. Trimming removed 1 base at V and 7 bases at J, with 10 bases between. The CDR3 region is CASSQVALGGELFF. CDR3 DNA sequence: TGCGCCAGCAGCCAAGTAGCCCTGGGCGGGGAGCTGTTTTTT.

The J gene is TRBJ2-7, the V gene TRBV6-5; 9 bases are a match to TRBD1. V gave up 4 bases and J gave up 3 bases; unmatched junction bases: 1. CDR1 is MNHEY and CDR2 is SVGAGI in the germline V gene. The CDR3 is 13 residues long. The CDR3 sequence is CASSLDRGYEQYF. In nucleotides, the CDR3 is TGTGCCAGCAGTTTGGACAGGGGCTACGAGCAGTACTTC.

CDR3 sequence: CASSGQGAGNTIYF. The CDR3 DNA follows: TGTGCCAGCAGTGGGCAAGGAGCTGGAAACACCATATATTTT. The chain carries TRBV6-4 and TRBJ1-3; D is unclear. The CDR3 consists of 14 residues. Germline CDR1 and CDR2: MRHNA and SNTAGT. V lost 4 bases and J 2 bases, leaving 9 bases between the germline ends.

CDR3 nucleotides: TGTGCCAGTAGCGCCGGGACTAGCGGGAGAAAGACCCAGTACTTC. Translating it yields CASSAGTSGRKTQYF. This chain joins TRBV19 and TRBJ2-5, with 14 bases fitting TRBD2. Germline V lookup: CDR1 LNHDA, CDR2 SQIVND (reference sequence). V shed 6 bases, J shed 6 bases, and the junction held 6 bases outside the gene matches. CDR3 length: 15 amino acids.

The chain joins TRBV5-4 to TRBJ2-7, with TRBD1 matching over 7 bases. Germline V lookup: CDR1 SGHNT, CDR2 YYREEE (reference sequence). This CDR3 region has 13 residues. V shed 5 bases, J shed 2 bases, and the junction held 4 bases outside the gene matches. The CDR3 DNA reads as TGTGCCAGCAGGAGGGGGCCAACCTACGAGCAGTACTTC. Its protein is CASRRGPTYEQYF.

The chain employs TRBV21-1 and TRBJ2-3; TRBD2 reflects the table's D call only, with no check against the DNA. TRBV21-1 is reported as a pseudogene. The CDR3 extends over 13 amino acids. In DNA, the CDR3 is TGTGCCAGCAGCATCAGCGGTTCAGATACGCAGTATTTT. It codes for CASSISGSDTQYF.

The chain carries TRBV6-1 and TRBJ1-3, with a tentative D call TRBD1 (6 bases). This CDR3 is built from 15 residues. Germline CDR1 is MNHNS and CDR2 is SASEGT. V was clipped by 0 bases and J by 5 bases, with 11 bases between them. The DNA of the CDR3 is TGTGCCAGCAGTGAAGCGGGGCAGGGGAGAAACACCATATATTTT. Translating it yields CASSEAGQGRNTIYF.

The J gene is TRBJ1-5, the V gene TRBV6-1; 9 nucleotides line up with TRBD1. Germline V gives CDR1 MNHNS, CDR2 SASEGT. V lost 1 base, J lost 7 bases, and 5 bases stayed unmatched. The CDR3 is made up of 15 amino acids. In DNA, the CDR3 is TGTGCCAGCAGTGAAGAGGGACAGGGTGGCCAGCCCCAGCATTTT. As protein: CASSEEGQGGQPQHF.

The chain combines TRBV29-1 with TRBJ1-2; no clear D gene. CDR1 is SQVTM, CDR2 ANQGSEA, per germline. CDR3 length: 13 amino acids. V was trimmed by 6 bases and J by 5 bases, leaving 16 bases between them. CDR3 protein: CSVATLREYGYTF. CDR3 in DNA: TGCAGCGTCGCAACCCTCCGAGAATATGGCTACACCTTC.

This clone was found a few times. This chain joins TRBV24-1 and TRBJ2-7, with D possibly matching TRBD1 (6 bases). Trimming removed 4 bases from V and 7 bases from J, with 13 bases in between. This CDR3 is 13 amino acids long. Germline V gene data show CDR1 as KGHDR and CDR2 as SFDVKD. Here the CDR3 reads CATSESDRPEQYF. CDR3 DNA: TGTGCCACCAGTGAATCCGACAGGCCAGAGCAGTACTTC.

The chain's CDR3 is CASSDTGTYGDTQYF. Here the CDR3 DNA reads TGTGCCAGTAGTGACACCGGGACATACGGAGATACGCAGTATTTT. The chain couples TRBV19 to TRBJ2-3, with D perhaps matching TRBD1 (6 bases). The V gene's germline CDR1 is LNHDA and CDR2 SQIVND (reference sequence). CDR3 length: 15 residues. Trimming shortened V by 5 bases and J by 5 bases, and 17 bases separated the two germline ends.

CDR3 residues: CASSLAPGLAEPNTGELFF. The CDR3 DNA follows: TGCGCCAGCAGCTTGGCCCCCGGACTAGCGGAACCGAACACCGGGGAGCTGTTTTTT. The chain couples TRBV5-1 to TRBJ2-2, with 10 bases identical to TRBD2. J lost 0 bases, V lost 0 bases, and 8 bases had no gene match. The CDR3 has 19 amino acids. The germline V gene has CDR1 SGHRS and CDR2 YFSETQ.

The chain joins TRBV7-3 to TRBJ1-1, with D tentatively TRBD1 (5 bases). The length of the CDR3 is 13 residues. V lost 5 bases, J lost 1 base, and 8 bases lay in between. Germline V gene sequence: CDR1 SGHTA, CDR2 FQGTGA. The CDR3 sequence: CASSLQENTEAFF. CDR3 coding DNA: TGTGCCAGCAGCCTACAGGAGAACACTGAAGCTTTCTTT.

This clone was observed many times. The chain carries TRBV19 and TRBJ2-2; 8 bases match TRBD1. CDR3 length equals 15 residues. Looked up from germline, CDR1 is LNHDA and CDR2 is SQIVND (reference sequence). The trim removed 7 bases at V and 3 bases at J, leaving 7 bases unmatched. The CDR3, as DNA: TGTGCCAGTACCTTGACAGGGGCCTACACCGGGGAGCTGTTTTTT. It yields the protein CASTLTGAYTGELFF.

This chain joins TRBV6-5 and TRBJ1-5, with 8 bases fitting TRBD1. This CDR3 contains 12 residues. Trimming took 5 bases from V and 6 from J; bases not matched to a gene: 0. Germline-derived CDR1 and CDR2 are MNHEY and SVGAGI. The CDR3 is CASSTGGQPQHF. CDR3 sequence (DNA): TGTGCCAGCAGTACAGGGGGTCAGCCCCAGCATTTT.

The CDR3 region has the DNA TGTGCCAGCAGTAGACAGGGGGCTTGGACTGAAGCTTTCTTT. Amino acid sequence: CASSRQGAWTEAFF. The J gene is TRBJ1-1, the V gene TRBV6-5, with TRBD1 matching over 10 bases. The junction had 5 bases not matched to a gene; V was cut back by 5 bases and J by 5 bases. CDR3 length: 14 residues. CDR1 is MNHEY and CDR2 is SVGAGI in the germline V gene.

V is TRBV27 and J is TRBJ1-4; 8 positions agree with TRBD1. Germline CDR1 is MNHEY and CDR2 is SMNVEV (reference sequence). The CDR3 is made up of 16 amino acids. Trimming removed 3 bases from V and 8 bases from J; junction bases left unmatched: 11. In DNA, the CDR3 is TGTGCCAGCAGTTTGAGCGGACAGGGCGGGCGGGAAAAACTGTTTTTT. This gives the protein CASSLSGQGGREKLFF.

CDR3 nucleotide sequence: TGTGCCAGCAGTTCGCGGTCCGTTACTGAAGCTTTCTTT. Amino acids: CASSSRSVTEAFF. This rearrangement joins TRBV12-3 or TRBV12-4 to TRBJ1-1; D is ambiguous. The CDR3 totals 13 residues. Trimming stripped 4 bases from V and 5 bases from J, with 11 bases between.

V and J are TRBV7-2 and TRBJ1-3; TRBD1 matches at 11 bases. With V trimmed by 2 bases and J by 8 bases, 5 bases remained unmatched. There are 15 residues in the CDR3. CDR1 and CDR2 from the germline V gene are SGHTA and FQGNSA. Here the CDR3 reads CASSLRTGGEYTIYF. As DNA, the CDR3 is TGTGCCAGCAGCTTAAGGACAGGGGGCGAGTACACCATATATTTT. Complete variable domain (other parts from reference TRBV7-2 and TRBJ1-3): GAGVSQSPSNKVTEKGKDVELRCDPISGHTALYWYRQSLGQGLEFLIYFQGNSAPDKSGLPSDRFSAERTGGSVSTLTIQRTQQEDSAVYLCASSLRTGGEYTIYFGEGSWLTVV.